The rows below give T cell receptor beta chains drawn from one sample of a study of shared clonotypes between healthy human individuals. Produced via immunoSEQ multiplex PCR; TCRdb's table is partial and in-frame only. The sample contains 2,500,000 or so clones, less than 95% of which appear only once. Sequenced sample: naive CD4+ T cells from PBMCs. These receptors were collected from a man younger than 35 in good health. Some clones in this sample may be carry-over from other donors' samples. CDR3s include the opening cysteine and the closing phenylalanine or tryptophan. Fields, in order: V gene, clone size, J gene, D gene, CDR3 protein, CDR3 DNA. The D gene is left open where the match is weak. Clone size, where shown, is once, few, many, or a class for clones that have expanded.

v_gene: TRBV5-4; abundance: NA; j_gene: TRBJ1-2; d_gene: NA; CDR3aa: CASSSQNPGGYTF; CDR3nt: TGTGCCAGCAGCTCTCAGAACCCGGGAGGCTACACCTTC
v_gene: TRBV9; abundance: NA; j_gene: TRBJ2-7; d_gene: NA; CDR3aa: CASSVGGNGYEQYF; CDR3nt: TGTGCCAGCAGCGTAGGTGGAAATGGATACGAGCAGTACTTC
v_gene: TRBV5-1; abundance: NA; j_gene: TRBJ1-2; d_gene: TRBD1; CDR3aa: CASSWGQGASYGYTF; CDR3nt: TGCGCCAGCAGCTGGGGACAGGGGGCCTCCTATGGCTACACCTTC
v_gene: TRBV18; abundance: once; j_gene: TRBJ2-1; d_gene: TRBD2; CDR3aa: CASSPSLAGWANEQFF; CDR3nt: TGTGCCAGCTCACCGTCGCTAGCGGGGTGGGCGAATGAGCAGTTCTTC
v_gene: TRBV11-2; abundance: few; j_gene: TRBJ1-5; d_gene: NA; CDR3aa: CASSQGRVGQPQHF; CDR3nt: TGTGCCAGCAGCCAAGGCAGGGTGGGTCAGCCCCAGCATTTT
v_gene: TRBV7-9; abundance: NA; j_gene: TRBJ1-3; d_gene: TRBD1; CDR3aa: CASSSTRGRSDGNTIYF; CDR3nt: TGTGCCAGCAGCTCTACTAGGGGGCGATCGGATGGAAACACCATATATTTT
v_gene: TRBV5-5; abundance: NA; j_gene: TRBJ2-3; d_gene: NA; CDR3aa: CASSPTSTDTQYF; CDR3nt: TGTGCCAGCAGCCCCACGAGCACAGATACGCAGTATTTT
v_gene: TRBV5-4; abundance: NA; j_gene: TRBJ2-3; d_gene: NA; CDR3aa: CASSLGGGTDTQYF; CDR3nt: TGTGCCAGCAGCTTGGGTGGCGGTACAGATACGCAGTATTTT
v_gene: TRBV30; abundance: NA; j_gene: TRBJ2-7; d_gene: TRBD2; CDR3aa: CAWSGSGSFYYEQYF; CDR3nt: TGTGCCTGGAGTGGTAGCGGGAGTTTCTACTACGAGCAGTACTTC
v_gene: TRBV4-1; abundance: NA; j_gene: TRBJ2-3; d_gene: TRBD2; CDR3aa: CASSLAGATSTDTQYF; CDR3nt: TGCGCCAGCAGCTTAGCGGGAGCCACTAGCACAGATACGCAGTATTTT
v_gene: TRBV30; abundance: NA; j_gene: TRBJ1-3; d_gene: NA; CDR3aa: CAWSVPPVDTIYF; CDR3nt: TGTGCCTGGAGTGTGCCCCCGGTGGACACCATATATTTT
v_gene: TRBV5-4; abundance: NA; j_gene: TRBJ1-2; d_gene: NA; CDR3aa: CASSQTTGPHRYGYTF; CDR3nt: TGTGCCAGCAGCCAAACCACAGGGCCCCACCGCTATGGCTACACCTTC
v_gene: TRBV9; abundance: NA; j_gene: TRBJ1-2; d_gene: TRBD1; CDR3aa: CASRSTGQYGYTF; CDR3nt: TGTGCCAGCAGATCGACAGGGCAGTATGGCTACACCTTC
v_gene: TRBV5-1; abundance: NA; j_gene: TRBJ1-6; d_gene: TRBD1; CDR3aa: CASSPDRGRNSPLHF; CDR3nt: TGCGCCAGCAGCCCGGACAGGGGGCGTAATTCACCCCTCCACTTT
v_gene: TRBV19; abundance: NA; j_gene: TRBJ2-5; d_gene: TRBD1; CDR3aa: CASRSAHRGQGETQYF; CDR3nt: TGTGCCAGTAGGAGCGCCCACAGGGGGCAGGGGGAGACCCAGTACTTC
v_gene: TRBV18; abundance: NA; j_gene: TRBJ2-6; d_gene: NA; CDR3aa: CASSIQVTGSGANVLTF; CDR3nt: TGTGCCAGCTCCATTCAAGTTACAGGGTCGGGGGCCAACGTCCTGACTTTC